These 6 T cell receptor beta chains originate from one sample sequenced in a study of cytomegalovirus exposure and HLA in healthy donors. PCR involved 60 Vbeta and 13 Jbeta primers. This table comes from immunoSEQ multiplex PCR, and its TCRdb copy is limited to in-frame clones, with some not included. The table has about 110,000 clones, 69% seen once. Sequences were obtained from PBMCs. The source is a woman aged 70-85 years in good health and CMV-seropositive.

The CDR3 nucleotides are TGTGCCAGCAGCCAAGTGACTGGGACAGGGGGCAATGAGCAGTTCTTC. This encodes CASSQVTGTGGNEQFF. The V gene is TRBV4-2, the J gene TRBJ2-1; 11 bases fit TRBD1. CDR1 is LGHNA and CDR2 is YNFKEQ in the germline V gene. V was pared by 1 base and J by 6 bases, with 5 bases of the junction left unmatched. This CDR3 has 16 amino acids.

V is TRBV7-9 and J is TRBJ1-1; 8 bases line up with TRBD1. Germline assignment: CDR1 SEHNR and CDR2 FQNEAQ (reference sequence). The CDR3 loop spans 15 amino acids. Unmatched junction bases numbered 8, after V lost 1 base and J lost 7 bases. The CDR3 DNA follows: TGTGCCAGCAGCTTAGGGGCCCCGGGGACAGGTGAAGCTTTCTTT. The encoded protein is CASSLGAPGTGEAFF.

This clone was detected only a few times. The genes are TRBV10-3 and TRBJ1-4; the match to TRBD1 covers 9 bases. From germline, CDR1 is ENHRY and CDR2 SYGVKD. CDR3 size: 20 residues. J was trimmed by 7 bases and V by 4 bases; bases with no gene match: 22. The DNA of the CDR3 is TGTGCCATCAGTGGGGGTCATGTTGGGACAGGGTCCAACCCGAGTGAAAAACTGTTTTTT. Translating gives CAISGGHVGTGSNPSEKLFF.

The CDR3 loop is CASSLRGTTGELFF. The CDR3 DNA reads TGTGCCAGCAGCTTAAGGGGGACCACCGGGGAGCTGTTTTTT. The chain combines TRBV7-9 with TRBJ2-2, with a tentative D call TRBD1 (6 bases). CDR1 and CDR2 from the germline V gene are SEHNR and FQNEAQ (reference sequence). V lost 2 bases to trimming and J lost 4 bases, with 8 bases between them. The CDR3 runs 14 residues.

The chain links TRBV4-3 to TRBJ2-7; possibly TRBD1 for D (6 bases). The CDR3 has 13 amino acids. Trimming stripped 5 bases from V and 5 bases from J, with 13 bases between. CDR1 is LGHNA and CDR2 is YSLEER in the germline V gene. CDR3 coding DNA: TGCGCCAGCAGCTGGACCGGGACAAACGAGCAGTACTTC. Translation: CASSWTGTNEQYF.

The chain employs TRBV6-5 and TRBJ1-1; D is unresolved. The V and J ends lost 0 bases and 6 bases respectively, with 11 bases between them. The V gene's germline CDR1 is MNHEY and CDR2 SVGAGI. This CDR3 has 14 amino acids. The CDR3 sequence: CASSYSRWQAEAFF. CDR3 nucleotide sequence: TGTGCCAGCAGTTACTCAAGATGGCAGGCTGAAGCTTTCTTT.